In its sample, the clone carrying this TCR beta chain was seen a few times. This entry belongs to a study of T cell changes during pregnancy in multiple sclerosis. This CDR3 comprises 12 residues. CDR1 is SGHAT and CDR2 is FQDESV in the germline V gene (reference sequence). V was cut by 2 bases and J by 5 bases, with 7 bases left in between. Using immunoSEQ multiplex PCR, the repertoire was profiled, and TCRdb retains in-frame clones only, with some absent. The data show about 44,000 clones, 80% to 95% seen once. Here the sequenced sample was CD4+ T cells from peripheral blood mononuclear cells, taken before pregnancy. The sequence came from a female donor with multiple sclerosis, enrolled in a pregnancy study. This chain joins TRBV11-1 and TRBJ2-7; D gene unclear. The CDR3 is CASSLRRHEQYF. The DNA of the CDR3 is TGTGCCAGCAGCTTACGGCGGCACGAGCAGTACTTC.